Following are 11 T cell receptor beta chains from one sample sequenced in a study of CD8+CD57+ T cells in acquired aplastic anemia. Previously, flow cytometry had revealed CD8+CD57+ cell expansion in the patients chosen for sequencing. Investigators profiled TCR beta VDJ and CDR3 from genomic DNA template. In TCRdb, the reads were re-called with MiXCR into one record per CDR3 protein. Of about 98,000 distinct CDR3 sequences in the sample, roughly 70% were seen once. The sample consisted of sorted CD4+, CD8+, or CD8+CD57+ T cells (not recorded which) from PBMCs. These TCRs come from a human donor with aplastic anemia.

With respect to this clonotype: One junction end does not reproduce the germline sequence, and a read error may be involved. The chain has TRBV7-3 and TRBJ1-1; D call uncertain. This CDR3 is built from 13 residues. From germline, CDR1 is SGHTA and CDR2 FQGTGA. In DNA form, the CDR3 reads TGTGCCGGCAGCTTAATGGGGAACACTGGAGCTTTCTTT. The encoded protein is CAGSLMGNTGAFF.

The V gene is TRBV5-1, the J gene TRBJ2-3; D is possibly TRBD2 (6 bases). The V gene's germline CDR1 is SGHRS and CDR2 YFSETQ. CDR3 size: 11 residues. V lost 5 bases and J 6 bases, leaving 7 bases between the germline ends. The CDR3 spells CASREGDTQYF. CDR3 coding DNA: TGCGCCAGCAGGGAGGGGGATACGCAGTATTTT.

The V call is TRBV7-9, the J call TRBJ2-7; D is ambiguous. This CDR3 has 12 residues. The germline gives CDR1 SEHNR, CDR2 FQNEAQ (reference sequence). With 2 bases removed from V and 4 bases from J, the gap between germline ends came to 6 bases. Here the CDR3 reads CASSLMSYEQYF. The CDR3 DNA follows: TGTGCCAGCAGCTTAATGTCTTACGAGCAGTACTTC.

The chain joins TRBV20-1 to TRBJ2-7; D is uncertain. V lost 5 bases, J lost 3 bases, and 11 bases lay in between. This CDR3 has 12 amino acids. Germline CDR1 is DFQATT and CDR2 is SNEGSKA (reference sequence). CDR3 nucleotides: TGCAGTGCTGCTCGACCAAGCTACGAGCAGTACTTC. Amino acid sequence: CSAARPSYEQYF.

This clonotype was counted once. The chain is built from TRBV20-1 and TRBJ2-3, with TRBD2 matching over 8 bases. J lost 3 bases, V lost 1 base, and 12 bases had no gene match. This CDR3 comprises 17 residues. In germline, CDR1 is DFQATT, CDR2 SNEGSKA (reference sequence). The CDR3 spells CSARVGGGIRRTDTQYF. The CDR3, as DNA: TGCAGTGCTAGAGTCGGGGGGGGGATCAGGAGGACAGATACGCAGTATTTT.

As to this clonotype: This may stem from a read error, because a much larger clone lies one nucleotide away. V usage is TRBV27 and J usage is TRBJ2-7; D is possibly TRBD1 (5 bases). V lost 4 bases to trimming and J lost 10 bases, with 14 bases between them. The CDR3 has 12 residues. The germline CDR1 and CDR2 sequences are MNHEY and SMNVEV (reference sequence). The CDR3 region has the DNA TGTGCCAGCAGTTCCTCAGGGATAGATCAGTACTTC. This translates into CASSSSGIDQYF.

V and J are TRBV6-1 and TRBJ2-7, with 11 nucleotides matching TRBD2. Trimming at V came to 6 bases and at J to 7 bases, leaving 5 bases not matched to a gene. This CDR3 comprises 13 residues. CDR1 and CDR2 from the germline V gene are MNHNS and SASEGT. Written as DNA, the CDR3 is TGTGCCAGCAGCCTAGCGGGGGGTTTTGAGCAGTACTTC. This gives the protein CASSLAGGFEQYF.

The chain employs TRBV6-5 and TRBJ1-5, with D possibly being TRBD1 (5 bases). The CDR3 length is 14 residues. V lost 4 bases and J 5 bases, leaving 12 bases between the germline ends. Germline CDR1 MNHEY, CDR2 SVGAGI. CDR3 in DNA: TGTGCCAGCAGTTCAGGGTACGGTGATCAGCCCCAGCATTTT. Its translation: CASSSGYGDQPQHF.

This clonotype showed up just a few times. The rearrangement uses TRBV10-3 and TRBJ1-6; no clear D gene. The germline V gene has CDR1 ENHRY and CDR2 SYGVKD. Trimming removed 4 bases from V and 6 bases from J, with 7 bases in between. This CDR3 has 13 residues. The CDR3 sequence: CAISVSTNSPLHF. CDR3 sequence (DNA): TGTGCCATCAGTGTTTCAACTAATTCACCCCTCCACTTT.

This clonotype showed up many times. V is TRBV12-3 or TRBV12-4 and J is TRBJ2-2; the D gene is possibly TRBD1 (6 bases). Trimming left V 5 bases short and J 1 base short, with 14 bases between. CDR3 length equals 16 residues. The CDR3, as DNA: TGTGCCAGCAGTACTTATACAGGGTTGAACACCGGGGAGCTGTTTTTT. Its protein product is CASSTYTGLNTGELFF.

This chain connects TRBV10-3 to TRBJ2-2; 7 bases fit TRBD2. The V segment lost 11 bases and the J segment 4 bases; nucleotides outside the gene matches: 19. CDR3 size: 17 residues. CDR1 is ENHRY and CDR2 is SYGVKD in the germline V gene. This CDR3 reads CAGSFRGVRVGTGELFF. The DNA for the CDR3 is TGTGCCGGCAGTTTCCGGGGGGTAAGAGTAGGCACCGGGGAGCTGTTTTTT.